Following are 27 T cell receptor beta chains from one sample sequenced in a study of post-analysis software for immune sequencing data. Study results and limitations: Several TRBV segments (TRBV5-6, TRBV5-1 and TRBV20-1 among them) occurred more frequently in patients than in controls.

Sequencing libraries made from TCR beta cDNA carried unique molecular identifiers. Each CDR3 protein is one row after TCRdb ran MiXCR on the PCR reads. Of just over 250,000 distinct CDR3 sequences listed, 30% to 45% are singletons. No antigen is known for these receptors. What was sequenced was blood. These TCRs come from a girl aged 10-17 years with multiple sclerosis.

The CDR3 nucleotides read TGTGCCAGTAGGCCACAGGGAGACTATGGCTACACCTTC. Residues: CASRPQGDYGYTF. The V and J genes are TRBV19 and TRBJ1-2; possibly TRBD1 for D (6 bases). This CDR3 is built from 13 residues. Trimming left V 6 bases short and J 3 bases short, with 11 bases between. Germline lookup yields CDR1 LNHDA and CDR2 SQIVND (reference sequence).

Comments on this clonotype: This may be a read error: a much more frequent sequence differs by one nucleotide. The chain links TRBV27 to TRBJ2-4; possible D gene TRBD2, 6 bases. Near its end, the DNA agrees better with TRBJ2-5, so the J call may be wrong. This CDR3 is 12 amino acids long. Germline V gives CDR1 MNHEY, CDR2 SMNVEV (reference sequence). The CDR3 protein is CVSRAGPETQYF. The CDR3 DNA reads as TGTGTCAGCAGGGCGGGGCCGGAGACCCAGTACTTC.

Comment on this clonotype: Given the absence of the conserved phenylalanine or tryptophan at the CDR3 end, a read error is likely. The chain couples TRBV6-2 or TRBV6-3 to TRBJ2-2; D remains ambiguous. The CDR3 spans 12 residues. V lost 6 bases and J lost 5, with 7 bases in between. CDR1 MNHEY and CDR2 SVGEGT come from the germline V gene. The CDR3 reads CASRRVTGELFV. As DNA, the CDR3 is TGTGCCAGCAGAAGGGTTACCGGGGAGCTGTTTGTT.

With respect to this clonotype: This clone may be a read error of a much larger clone one base away. The V and J genes are TRBV25-1 and TRBJ2-5, with 7 bases fitting TRBD2. Germline CDR1 and CDR2: MGHDK and SYGVNS. V shed 8 bases, J shed 2 bases, and the junction held 5 bases outside the gene matches. The CDR3 covers 13 residues. The CDR3 loop is CASGGDSQETQYF. CDR3 nucleotides: TGTGCCAGCGGGGGGGATTCTCAAGAGACCCAGTACTTC.

This clonotype appeared a few times. The chain joins TRBV28 to TRBJ1-5, with 8 bases lining up with TRBD1. Trimming took 6 bases from V and 4 from J; bases not matched to a gene: 5. CDR3 size: 14 residues. Germline V gives CDR1 MDHEN, CDR2 SYDVKM. Here the CDR3 DNA reads TGTGCCAGCAGGCATAGACAGGGGAATCAGCCCCAGCATTTT. Amino acids: CASRHRQGNQPQHF. Based on the CDR3 plus reference TRBV28 and TRBJ1-5, the full variable domain is DVKVTQSSRYLVKRTGEKVFLECVQDMDHENMFWYRQDPGLGLRLIYFSYDVKMKEKGDIPEGYSVSREKKERFSLILESASTNQTSMYLCASRHRQGNQPQHFGDGTRLSIL.

This clonotype was counted ten times or more. The CDR3 reads CASSHRTGSLYGYTF. The CDR3 region has the DNA TGTGCCAGCAGCCACCGGACAGGGAGTCTCTATGGCTACACCTTC. This chain joins TRBV4-2 and TRBJ1-2, with 8 bases lining up with TRBD1. J lost 4 bases, V lost 3 bases, and 7 bases had no gene match. The CDR3 contains 15 residues. Germline CDR1 LGHNA, CDR2 YNFKEQ.

This chain links TRBV12-3 or TRBV12-4 with TRBJ1-1; possibly TRBD1 for D (6 bases). The CDR3 has 13 amino acids. V lost 7 bases and J lost 1, with 10 bases in between. The CDR3, as DNA: TGTGCCAGCATCTCGACAGGGAACACTGAAGCTTTCTTT. Amino acid sequence: CASISTGNTEAFF.

This clonotype was counted between two and nine times. The CDR3 sequence: CASSQKIRLSGTGKNTEAFF. The CDR3, as DNA: TGTGCCAGCAGCCAGAAAATTCGCTTATCCGGGACAGGGAAAAACACTGAAGCTTTCTTT. The chain recombines TRBV14 with TRBJ1-1; 9 nucleotides match TRBD1. The CDR3 has 20 amino acids. The germline CDR1 and CDR2 sequences are SGHDN and FVKESK. Unmatched junction bases numbered 19, after V lost 3 bases and J lost 2 bases.

This clonotype appeared many times. The chain employs TRBV6-5 and TRBJ1-2; D unresolved. The CDR3 is 15 residues long. Per the germline V gene, CDR1 is MNHEY and CDR2 is SVGAGI. V was trimmed by 5 bases and J by 4 bases, leaving 17 bases between them. CDR3 region: CASSRNREVVYGYTF. CDR3 coding DNA: TGTGCCAGCAGTCGTAACCGGGAGGTGGTCTATGGCTACACCTTC.

Points on this clonotype: At one end, the junction sequence differs from germline, possibly due to a read error. This chain links TRBV12-3 or TRBV12-4 with TRBJ2-3, with 9 nucleotides matching TRBD2. The CDR3 length is 15 residues. CDR3 protein: CASRLAGFSTDAQYF. The CDR3 DNA reads as TGTGCCAGCCGGCTAGCGGGATTTAGCACAGATGCGCAGTATTTT.

The chain combines TRBV14 with TRBJ1-1; D uncertain. The germline V gene has CDR1 SGHDN and CDR2 FVKESK. V was shortened by 0 bases and J by 6 bases, with 17 bases between the two germline ends. The CDR3 runs 16 residues. The CDR3 coding sequence is TGTGCCAGCAGCCAAGATCTGGCGGGCGGGCCCTCTGAAGCTTTCTTT. This sequence encodes CASSQDLAGGPSEAFF.

The table lists this clonotype with a few counts. CDR3: CASGDQGASGNTIYF. The CDR3 DNA reads as TGTGCCAGCGGAGATCAGGGAGCCTCTGGAAACACCATATATTTT. V and J are TRBV4-2 and TRBJ1-3; possible D gene TRBD1, 5 bases. Germline CDR1 and CDR2: LGHNA and YNFKEQ. Trimming pared 8 bases from V and 0 bases from J, leaving 14 bases between. The CDR3 consists of 15 residues.

Note on this clonotype: One base away lies a much larger clone, so this may be a sequencing read error. J is TRBJ2-7 and V is TRBV5-6; 7 bases line up with TRBD1. The germline CDR1 and CDR2 sequences are SGHDT and YYEEEE. The CDR3 loop spans 14 amino acids. The chain's CDR3 is CASSKQTGPYERYF. The CDR3 DNA is TGTGCCAGCAGCAAACAGACAGGGCCCTACGAGCGGTACTTC. Drawing the rest from reference TRBV5-6 and TRBJ2-7, the complete variable domain is DAGVTQSPTHLIKTRGQQVTLRCSPKSGHDTVSWYQQALGQGPQFIFQYYEEEERQRGNFPDRFSGHQFPNYSSELNVNALLLGDSALYLCASSKQTGPYERYFGPGTRLTVT.

The gene calls are TRBV28 and TRBJ1-4; no reliable D call. The CDR3 contains 14 residues. Germline CDR1 reads MDHEN; CDR2 reads SYDVKM. Trimming took off 2 bases at V and 4 bases at J, with 8 bases between the two ends. The CDR3 region is CASSLRAVNEKLFF. Written as DNA, the CDR3 is TGTGCCAGCAGTTTAAGGGCAGTTAATGAAAAACTGTTTTTT.

This clonotype occurred a few times. A junction boundary mismatches the germline segment, possibly from a read error. The rearrangement uses TRBV7-9 and TRBJ2-6; D might be TRBD1 or TRBD2, each matching 5 bases. The germline V gene encodes CDR1 SEHNR and CDR2 FQNEAQ (reference sequence). This CDR3 contains 17 residues. CDR3 amino acids: CASSLRARVDGANVRTF. CDR3 DNA: TGTGCCAGCAGCTTGCGAGCCCGGGTTGACGGGGCCAACGTCCGGACTTTC. The variable domain in full, with the rest retrieved from reference TRBV7-9 and TRBJ2-6, is DTGVSQNPRHKITKRGQNVTFRCDPISEHNRLYWYRQTLGQGPEFLTYFQNEAQLEKSRLLSDRFSAERPKGSFSTLEIQRTEQGDSAMYLCASSLRARVDGANVRTFGAGSRLTVL.

Concerning this clonotype itself: This may be a read error: a much more frequent sequence differs by one nucleotide. This rearrangement joins TRBV7-2 to TRBJ1-6; no clear D gene. CDR3 size: 14 residues. The V gene's germline CDR1 is SGHTA and CDR2 FQGNSA. CDR3 nucleotides: TGTGCCAGCAGCTTCGACGGACCCGCGACACCCCCCCACTTT. Translating gives CASSFDGPATPPHF.

V is TRBV7-8 and J is TRBJ1-5; D remains ambiguous. V was shortened by 1 base and J by 3 bases, with 13 bases between the two germline ends. There are 16 residues in the CDR3. Germline V gene data show CDR1 as SGHVS and CDR2 as FQNEAQ. The CDR3 DNA reads TGTGCCAGCAGCTTAGAAGGTCGGCAGGACAATCAGCCCCAGCATTTT. This codes for CASSLEGRQDNQPQHF.

This clonotype was recorded at least ten times. The chain has TRBV3-1 and TRBJ2-7, with D possibly matching TRBD2 (5 bases). V dropped 0 bases and J dropped 3 bases, with 12 bases sitting between them. The CDR3 has 15 amino acids. The V gene's germline CDR1 is LGHDT and CDR2 YNNKEL (reference sequence). CDR3 nucleotide sequence: TGTGCCAGCAGCCAAGATGCGACGGGGAGCTACGAGCAGTACTTC. It specifies CASSQDATGSYEQYF.

This clonotype was detected ten times or more. This rearrangement joins TRBV2 to TRBJ2-1; no firm D call. V was clipped by 6 bases and J by 0 bases, with 6 bases between them. This CDR3 has 13 amino acids. Germline V lookup: CDR1 SNHLY, CDR2 FYNNEI. The CDR3 protein is CASRDRSYNEQFF. The CDR3 DNA reads TGTGCCAGCAGGGACCGCTCCTACAATGAGCAGTTCTTC.

At least ten counts were recorded for this clonotype. The chain carries TRBV3-1 and TRBJ2-3; the D gene is possibly TRBD2 (6 bases). Trimming shortened V by 3 bases and J by 0 bases, and 16 bases separated the two germline ends. Per germline, CDR1 LGHDT and CDR2 YNNKEL (reference sequence). This CDR3 comprises 17 residues. CDR3 sequence: CASSQDAGSISTDTQYF. The CDR3 coding sequence is TGTGCCAGCAGCCAGGATGCCGGGAGTATTAGCACAGATACGCAGTATTTT.

The J gene is TRBJ1-4, the V gene TRBV15; possibly TRBD1 for D (6 bases). The CDR3 runs to 13 residues. Trimming pared 8 bases from V and 7 bases from J, leaving 14 bases between. From germline, CDR1 is LNHNV and CDR2 YYDKDF (reference sequence). This chain's CDR3 is CATSGTMGEKLFF. In DNA, the CDR3 is TGTGCCACCTCCGGGACAATGGGTGAAAAACTGTTTTTT.

The chain combines TRBV7-6 with TRBJ2-3; 11 nucleotides agree with TRBD1. The J segment lost 4 bases and the V segment lost 1 base, leaving 7 bases of the junction unmatched. This CDR3 has 17 amino acids. Looked up from germline, CDR1 is SGHVS and CDR2 is FNYEAQ. In nucleotides, the CDR3 is TGTGCCAGCAGCTTAGGGGGGACAGGGGGGCCTTCAGATACGCAGTATTTT. It encodes CASSLGGTGGPSDTQYF.

Of note for this clonotype: This may come from a read error, since a much larger clone is one base off. This sequence joins TRBV5-1 and TRBJ1-1, with a possible D match to TRBD1 (5 bases). The CDR3 has 13 residues. Germline values: CDR1 SGHRS, CDR2 YFSETQ. This CDR3 reads CASRLPGRTGAFF. The CDR3 DNA reads as TGCGCCAGCAGACTCCCAGGGAGGACTGGAGCTTTCTTT.

With respect to this clonotype: A much larger clone sits a single nucleotide away, making a read error possible. The chain combines TRBV3-1 with TRBJ2-3, with TRBD1 matching over 8 bases. This CDR3 comprises 14 residues. J gave up 1 base and V 5 bases, and 2 bases lay outside the gene matches. From germline, CDR1 is LGHDT and CDR2 YNNKEL (reference sequence). In nucleotides, the CDR3 is TGTGCCAGCAGCGAGACAGGGGGCACAGATACGCAGTATTTT. Protein product: CASSETGGTDTQYF.

This clonotype was picked up many times. This chain connects TRBV20-1 to TRBJ2-5; D may be TRBD1 (5 bases). The CDR3 spans 14 residues. Trimming shortened V by 6 bases and J by 4 bases, and 18 bases separated the two germline ends. The germline V gene has CDR1 DFQATT and CDR2 SNEGSKA (reference sequence). CDR3 loop: CSAKTAPERETQYF. The DNA of the CDR3 is TGCAGTGCAAAGACAGCCCCGGAGAGAGAGACCCAGTACTTC.

There are many counts of this clonotype. The V and J genes are TRBV10-3 and TRBJ1-6, with D perhaps TRBD1 (6 bases). This CDR3 comprises 15 residues. Trimming removed 9 bases at V and 7 bases at J, with 19 bases between. Germline V CDR1 and CDR2: ENHRY, SYGVKD. The CDR3: CAITGAGTPNSPLHF. CDR3 nucleotide sequence: TGTGCCATTACGGGGGCAGGTACACCCAATTCACCCCTCCACTTT.

Remarks on this clonotype: A much larger clone differs by one base, so this may be a read error. The chain carries TRBV12-3 or TRBV12-4 and TRBJ2-3, with 8 bases fitting TRBD1. This CDR3 is built from 14 residues. CDR3 loop: CASLPGTGTDMQYF. The CDR3, as DNA: TGTGCCAGCCTGCCCGGGACAGGCACAGATATGCAGTATTTT.